A single sample is the source of the 23 T cell receptor beta chains below, sequenced in a study of blood T cell repertoires in COVID-19. This table comes from immunoSEQ multiplex PCR, and its TCRdb copy is limited to in-frame clones, with some not included. The sample lists some 89,000 clones; approximately 87% were seen once. The sequenced material came from peripheral blood. The receptor set was obtained from a human donor in a cohort sampled during active COVID-19.

The chain employs TRBV30 and TRBJ1-5; D not resolved. This CDR3 has 13 amino acids. V was clipped by 2 bases and J by 3 bases, with 8 bases between them. From germline, CDR1 is GTSNPN and CDR2 SVGIG (reference sequence). CDR3: CAWSLQDNQPQHF. Written as DNA, the CDR3 is TGTGCCTGGAGTTTGCAGGACAATCAGCCCCAGCATTTT.

This clone was picked up a small number of times. The V gene is TRBV9, the J gene TRBJ2-3; TRBD2 aligns across 8 bases. This CDR3 is built from 15 residues. Trimming removed 1 base from V and 3 bases from J; junction bases left unmatched: 4. Germline CDR1 reads SGDLS; CDR2 reads YYNGEE. CDR3 coding DNA: TGTGCCAGCAGCGTAAGGCGGGGGGCGACAGATACGCAGTATTTT. This codes for CASSVRRGATDTQYF.

The rearrangement uses TRBV5-1 and TRBJ1-1, with D unclear. The CDR3 totals 14 residues. From germline, CDR1 is SGHRS and CDR2 YFSETQ. V was shortened by 2 bases and J by 0 bases, with 8 bases between the two germline ends. The CDR3 spells CASSLTAMNTEAFF. The CDR3, as DNA: TGCGCCAGCAGCTTAACAGCCATGAACACTGAAGCTTTCTTT.

The chain joins TRBV4-1 to TRBJ1-1, with 7 bases lining up with TRBD1. There are 16 residues in the CDR3. Germline V gene sequence: CDR1 MGHRA, CDR2 YSYEKL. Losses at the gene ends were 2 bases for V and 4 bases for J; bases not matched to a gene: 10. CDR3 amino acids: CASSQQTGTLRTEAFF. For the CDR3, the DNA is TGCGCCAGCAGCCAACAGACAGGGACGTTGCGCACTGAAGCTTTCTTT.

This clone was counted once. This sequence joins TRBV27 and TRBJ2-2, with unresolved D. The CDR3 contains 14 residues. Trimming cost V 2 bases and J 1 base, with 5 bases left between them. Germline values: CDR1 MNHEY, CDR2 SMNVEV (reference sequence). The CDR3 sequence is CASSLSWNTGELFF. In DNA, the CDR3 is TGTGCCAGCAGTTTAAGCTGGAACACCGGGGAGCTGTTTTTT.

This chain joins TRBV7-2 and TRBJ2-3; 7 bases agree with TRBD2. The V gene end was trimmed by 4 bases and the J gene end by 1 base; junction bases not matched to a gene: 2. The germline V gene has CDR1 SGHTA and CDR2 FQGNSA. The CDR3 totals 14 residues. Written as DNA, the CDR3 is TGTGCCAGCAGCTGGAGCGGGGGCACAGATACGCAGTATTTT. As protein: CASSWSGGTDTQYF.

This chain joins TRBV18 and TRBJ1-1; 9 bases agree with TRBD1. The CDR3 spans 15 residues. Per the germline V gene, CDR1 is KGHSH and CDR2 is LQKENI. Unmatched junction bases numbered 10, after V lost 5 bases and J lost 6 bases. CDR3 sequence: CASSGGTGRLSEAFF. The CDR3 bases are TGTGCCAGCTCAGGAGGGACAGGGAGATTATCTGAAGCTTTCTTT.

V is TRBV19 and J is TRBJ1-4, with D possibly matching TRBD1 (5 bases). Trimming took off 4 bases at V and 0 bases at J, with 12 bases between the two ends. The CDR3 length is 16 residues. Germline V gene sequence: CDR1 LNHDA, CDR2 SQIVND (reference sequence). The chain's CDR3 is CASSNQGTATNEKLFF. CDR3 DNA: TGTGCCAGTAGTAATCAGGGAACTGCAACTAATGAAAAACTGTTTTTT.

This clone was found once. The chain has TRBV15 and TRBJ1-2; D unclear. V dropped 5 bases and J dropped 4 bases, with 5 bases sitting between them. The CDR3 is made up of 11 amino acids. Germline V gives CDR1 LNHNV, CDR2 YYDKDF (reference sequence). The CDR3 sequence is CATSEGYGYTF. DNA for the CDR3: TGTGCCACCAGCGAGGGCTATGGCTACACCTTC. The variable domain in full, with the rest retrieved from reference TRBV15 and TRBJ1-2, is DAMVIQNPRYQVTQFGKPVTLSCSQTLNHNVMYWYQQKSSQAPKLLFHYYDKDFNNEADTPDNFQSRRPNTSFCFLDIRSPGLGDTAMYLCATSEGYGYTFGSGTRLTVV.

The chain employs TRBV5-1 and TRBJ1-1, with D hard to call. The CDR3 extends over 14 amino acids. Germline V gene data show CDR1 as SGHRS and CDR2 as YFSETQ. Trimming shortened V by 0 bases and J by 0 bases, and 6 bases separated the two germline ends. CDR3 residues: CASSLADMNTEAFF. CDR3 nucleotides: TGCGCCAGCAGCTTGGCCGACATGAACACTGAAGCTTTCTTT.

This clone was picked up one time. This chain links TRBV28 with TRBJ1-4; TRBD1 matches at 9 bases. CDR3 size: 13 residues. Trimming at V came to 11 bases and at J to 8 bases, leaving 9 bases not matched to a gene. The germline V gene encodes CDR1 MDHEN and CDR2 SYDVKM. The CDR3 bases are TGTGCCGTCGGACAGGGGCAACGCGAAAAACTGTTTTTT. Translating it yields CAVGQGQREKLFF.

The chain recombines TRBV10-3 with TRBJ1-2; possible D gene TRBD1, 6 bases. The CDR3 has 16 residues. Germline CDR1 is ENHRY and CDR2 is SYGVKD. Trimming removed 3 bases at V and 2 bases at J, with 16 bases between. The CDR3 loop is CAISEPGTNGNYGYTF. The CDR3 region has the DNA TGTGCCATCAGTGAACCTGGGACAAACGGAAACTATGGCTACACCTTC.

The chain couples TRBV5-4 to TRBJ1-4; 8 nucleotides match TRBD1. The germline V gene encodes CDR1 SGHNT and CDR2 YYREEE (reference sequence). J gave up 8 bases and V 4 bases, and 10 bases lay outside the gene matches. The CDR3 sequence is 15 residues long. For the CDR3, the DNA is TGTGCCAGCAGCCCCGCAGGGGGCGCGGGGGAAAAACTGTTTTTT. It specifies CASSPAGGAGEKLFF.

By share of the sample, this clone is medium-sized. The J gene is TRBJ2-7, the V gene TRBV7-9; 7 bases are shared with TRBD1. The CDR3 length is 14 residues. J gave up 7 bases and V 6 bases, and 12 bases lay outside the gene matches. Germline V gene data show CDR1 as SEHNR and CDR2 as FQNEAQ (reference sequence). The CDR3 protein is CASSSWAGGDEQYF. CDR3 nucleotides: TGTGCCAGCAGTTCCTGGGCAGGGGGTGATGAGCAGTACTTC.

The CDR3 loop is CASSFIEQGSGETQYF. The CDR3 coding sequence is TGTGCCAGCAGCTTCATTGAACAAGGCTCCGGGGAGACCCAGTACTTC. The gene calls are TRBV11-2 and TRBJ2-5; D gene uncertain. Per germline, CDR1 SGHAT and CDR2 FQNNGV. The CDR3 is 16 amino acids. V lost 3 bases and J lost 5, with 19 bases in between.

The table lists this clone with a few counts. V gene TRBV2 combines with J gene TRBJ1-1; D perhaps matches TRBD1 (6 bases). This CDR3 contains 12 residues. Germline CDR1 is SNHLY and CDR2 is FYNNEI. V lost 7 bases to trimming and J lost 6 bases, with 12 bases between them. The CDR3 DNA is TGTGCCAGCATAAGGGGGAGGGCTGAAGCTTTCTTT. This sequence encodes CASIRGRAEAFF.

The V call is TRBV11-2, the J call TRBJ1-1; TRBD1 aligns across 8 bases. With 5 bases clipped from V and 3 bases from J, the junction kept 8 bases outside the gene matches. From germline, CDR1 is SGHAT and CDR2 FQNNGV. This CDR3 contains 15 residues. CDR3 DNA sequence: TGTGCCAGCAGCCGGACAGGGCTGGGGTACACTGAAGCTTTCTTT. It specifies CASSRTGLGYTEAFF.

The rearrangement joins TRBV7-9 to TRBJ1-2; TRBD1 aligns across 10 bases. This CDR3 comprises 13 residues. V shed 4 bases and J 7 bases; nucleotides not matched to a gene: 3. In germline, CDR1 is SEHNR, CDR2 FQNEAQ (reference sequence). CDR3 sequence: CASSWTGGIGYTF. The CDR3 nucleotides are TGTGCCAGCAGCTGGACAGGGGGTATTGGCTACACCTTC.

This rearrangement joins TRBV5-4 to TRBJ1-2; a possible D gene is TRBD1 (5 bases). Trimming took 6 bases from V and 6 from J, leaving 21 bases between them. Germline V gene data show CDR1 as SGHNT and CDR2 as YYREEE (reference sequence). The CDR3 has 15 residues. CDR3 nucleotide sequence: TGTGCCAGCATCGATCAAACCTGGGGGAGGGATGGCTACACCTTC. It codes for CASIDQTWGRDGYTF.

The J gene is TRBJ2-7, the V gene TRBV27; TRBD2 aligns across 9 bases. The CDR3 length is 15 residues. Germline CDR1 and CDR2: MNHEY and SMNVEV (reference sequence). V gave up 4 bases and J gave up 5 bases; unmatched junction bases: 9. CDR3 bases: TGTGCCAGCAGTTCCCACGGGACTAGCAAGGACGAGCAGTACTTC. Its protein is CASSSHGTSKDEQYF.

V gene TRBV9 combines with J gene TRBJ1-6; D remains ambiguous. Germline loops: CDR1 SGDLS, CDR2 YYNGEE. Trimming removed 4 bases from V and 6 bases from J, with 23 bases in between. CDR3 size: 18 residues. CDR3 in amino acids: CASSLLRPSTDPNSPLHF. CDR3 nucleotide sequence: TGTGCCAGCAGCCTACTAAGGCCTTCGACCGATCCTAATTCACCCCTCCACTTT. Looking up the rest from reference TRBV9 and TRBJ1-6 gives the full variable domain: DSGVTQTPKHLITATGQRVTLRCSPRSGDLSVYWYQQSLDQGLQFLIQYYNGEERAKGNILERFSAQQFPDLHSELNLSSLELGDSALYFCASSLLRPSTDPNSPLHFGNGTRLTVT.

This chain links TRBV14 with TRBJ2-2; D is perhaps TRBD1 (6 bases). V was pared by 5 bases and J by 2 bases, with 15 bases between. The CDR3 length is 16 residues. Germline values: CDR1 SGHDN, CDR2 FVKESK. CDR3 DNA: TGTGCCAGCAGCTATTGGGGGCAGGGAAACACCGGGGAGCTGTTTTTT. Encoded protein: CASSYWGQGNTGELFF.

The chain carries TRBV5-1 and TRBJ1-2, with D possibly TRBD1 on 6 matching bases. Germline V gene sequence: CDR1 SGHRS, CDR2 YFSETQ. The CDR3 covers 13 residues. V shed 0 bases and J shed 4 bases, with 7 bases lying between them. As DNA, the CDR3 is TGCGCCAGCAGCTTGGACAGGGTCTATGGCTACACCTTC. Translating gives CASSLDRVYGYTF.